The clone carrying this T cell receptor (beta chain) was observed at least ten times. V lost 4 bases and J lost 6, with 9 bases in between. The CDR3 runs to 12 residues. CDR1 SQVTM and CDR2 ANQGSEA come from the germline V gene. These data belong to a study of early T cells in non-severe SARS-CoV-2 infection. Study as a whole: Sequencing was performed on bulk RNA from unsorted whole blood, leaving chains unpaired.

TCRdb fed the 5' RACE reads into MiXCR, producing one record per CDR3 protein. The sample includes over 85,000 distinct CDR3 sequences, around 12% seen only once; the top ten take 3% to 4.5%. The receptor's source is an adult who was a healthcare worker with PCR-confirmed SARS-CoV-2 infection or an uninfected control (not recorded which). The sequenced sample was whole blood, obtained at baseline. V usage is TRBV29-1 and J usage is TRBJ2-2; D not resolved. CDR3 loop: CSVVLQSGELFF. The CDR3 DNA is TGCAGCGTTGTATTGCAGTCCGGGGAGCTGTTTTTT.